This T cell receptor (beta chain) is drawn from a study of blood T cell repertoires in COVID-19. Study-level background: Samples of COVID-19 (acute and convalescent) were obtained from the United States, Italy and Spain. Sources were T cells, B-cell-depleted T cells, or PBMCs; the material itself was cDNA or gDNA.

CDR1 is SGHRS and CDR2 is YFSETQ in the germline V gene. V lost 4 bases, J lost 3 bases, and 10 bases lay in between. The CDR3 runs to 13 residues. In the original workflow: Estimated nucleated cell counts came from reference gene primer amplification. Profiling relied on immunoSEQ multiplex PCR, and the TCRdb table lists in-frame clones only, not all of them. V, J and clone size derive from that table, while D and trimming were established from the DNA sequence. Among fewer than 150,000 clones listed, approximately 86% were seen once. The chain employs TRBV5-1 and TRBJ1-2; a possible D gene is TRBD1 (6 bases). Material: peripheral blood. This TCR came from a human donor in a cohort sampled during active COVID-19. The CDR3 here is CASSRDMDYGYTF. The CDR3, as DNA: TGCGCCAGCAGCCGGGACATGGACTATGGCTACACCTTC.